These 15 T cell receptor beta chains were sequenced from one sample in a study of T cells of healthy individuals. In TCRdb, the 5' RACE reads were re-called with MiXCR into one record per CDR3 protein. The sample has tens of thousands of distinct CDR3 sequences, approximately 5.4% seen once. Every receptor here comes from a female donor in good health.

The genes are TRBV14 and TRBJ2-2, with TRBD2 as a possible D gene (5 bases). Per the germline V gene, CDR1 is SGHDN and CDR2 is FVKESK. V was cut by 4 bases and J by 1 base, with 19 bases left in between. The CDR3 has 18 amino acids. The CDR3 coding sequence is TGTGCCAGCAGCCTGACTCCTTGGTCCAGCGGGAACACCGGGGAGCTGTTTTTT. Its translation is CASSLTPWSSGNTGELFF.

At least ten counts were recorded for this clonotype. The chain joins TRBV15 to TRBJ2-6; D uncertain. The CDR3 loop spans 15 amino acids. Germline V lookup: CDR1 LNHNV, CDR2 YYDKDF (reference sequence). Trimming took 3 bases from V and 0 from J, leaving 6 bases between them. Here the CDR3 reads CATSRALSGANVLTF. DNA of the CDR3: TGTGCCACCAGCAGGGCCCTCTCTGGGGCCAACGTCCTGACTTTC.

This clonotype was recorded many times. The V call is TRBV29-1, the J call TRBJ2-1, with 7 bases fitting TRBD1. The CDR3 is 13 amino acids. Germline CDR1 reads SQVTM; CDR2 reads ANQGSEA. Written as DNA, the CDR3 is TGCAGTACCCCCGGGACAGCTTACAATGAGCAGTTCTTC. Its protein is CSTPGTAYNEQFF.

This clonotype was counted many times. This chain uses TRBV2 with TRBJ2-1, with 12 bases matching TRBD2. The ends lost 2 bases at V and 2 bases at J; junction bases unmatched: 1. The germline CDR1 and CDR2 sequences are SNHLY and FYNNEI. The CDR3 has 16 amino acids. The DNA for the CDR3 is TGTGCCAGCAGTGAACTAGCGGGAGGGCCCTACAATGAGCAGTTCTTC. Residues: CASSELAGGPYNEQFF.

This clonotype was observed many times. The chain combines TRBV6-2 or TRBV6-3 with TRBJ2-7; D gene ambiguous. CDR3 length equals 14 residues. Germline values: CDR1 MNHEY, CDR2 SVGEGT. V lost 2 bases and J lost 8, with 16 bases in between. CDR3 nucleotides: TGTGCCAGCAGTTACGAACGGGCGATTAGGAAGCAGTACTTC. Translation gives CASSYERAIRKQYF.

The sample holds many counts of this clonotype. This chain connects TRBV28 to TRBJ2-1, with unresolved D. Germline lookup yields CDR1 MDHEN and CDR2 SYDVKM. V was pared by 1 base and J by 4 bases, with 8 bases between. CDR3 length equals 14 residues. CDR3: CASSLYSTYNEQFF. The DNA of the CDR3 is TGTGCCAGCAGTTTATACAGTACTTACAATGAGCAGTTCTTC. Together with reference TRBV28 and TRBJ2-1, the CDR3 gives the full variable domain: DVKVTQSSRYLVKRTGEKVFLECVQDMDHENMFWYRQDPGLGLRLIYFSYDVKMKEKGDIPEGYSVSREKKERFSLILESASTNQTSMYLCASSLYSTYNEQFFGPGTRLTVL.

The rearrangement uses TRBV4-1 and TRBJ2-6, with unresolved D. This CDR3 is 17 amino acids long. Germline CDR1 MGHRA, CDR2 YSYEKL. With 1 base removed from V and 0 bases from J, the gap between germline ends came to 10 bases. In DNA form, the CDR3 reads TGCGCCAGCAGCCAAGGACCAGAAAGCTCTGGGGCCAACGTCCTGACTTTC. It translates to CASSQGPESSGANVLTF.

This clonotype has a count of ten or more. The rearrangement links TRBV4-3 to TRBJ2-1; D may be TRBD2 (6 bases). The germline V gene encodes CDR1 LGHNA and CDR2 YSLEER. V was trimmed by 3 bases and J by 6 bases, leaving 21 bases between them. The CDR3 has 17 amino acids. Here the CDR3 reads CASSQTRWGEITNEQFF. In DNA, the CDR3 is TGCGCCAGCAGCCAGACCCGATGGGGGGAGATAACCAATGAGCAGTTCTTC.

This clonotype was counted between two and nine times. This chain links TRBV4-1 with TRBJ1-5, with unresolved D. CDR1 is MGHRA and CDR2 is YSYEKL in the germline V gene. The ends were cut back, 1 base at V and 0 bases at J, with 7 bases in the middle. The CDR3 has 15 amino acids. The CDR3 protein is CASSQVGSSNQPQHF. In nucleotides, the CDR3 is TGCGCCAGCAGCCAAGTCGGGAGTAGCAATCAGCCCCAGCATTTT.

The genes are TRBV4-1 and TRBJ2-1, with D perhaps TRBD2 (7 bases). V shed 4 bases and J shed 6 bases, with 19 bases lying between them. Germline V gene data show CDR1 as MGHRA and CDR2 as YSYEKL. This CDR3 has 16 amino acids. The CDR3 is CASSPRGGEGGNEQFF. CDR3 in DNA: TGCGCCAGCAGCCCAAGGGGGGGAGAAGGCGGCAATGAGCAGTTCTTC.

The table lists this clonotype with many counts. The chain is built from TRBV6-2 or TRBV6-3 and TRBJ2-2; 8 nucleotides match TRBD2. In germline, CDR1 is MNHEY, CDR2 SVGEGT. CDR3 length: 17 amino acids. J lost 3 bases, V lost 4 bases, and 10 bases had no gene match. Here the CDR3 DNA reads TGTGCCAGCAGTTTGGGGCCGGGAGGGCCTTACACCGGGGAGCTGTTTTTT. This sequence encodes CASSLGPGGPYTGELFF.

The chain uses TRBV4-3 and TRBJ2-2, with D unclear. This CDR3 has 17 amino acids. The V and J ends lost 0 bases and 0 bases respectively, with 11 bases between them. Germline CDR1 reads LGHNA; CDR2 reads YSLEER. In nucleotides, the CDR3 is TGCGCCAGCAGCCAAGATCCCCGGCAGGCGAACACCGGGGAGCTGTTTTTT. Amino acids: CASSQDPRQANTGELFF.

Within the sample, this clonotype is medium-sized. The chain couples TRBV6-2 or TRBV6-3 to TRBJ2-2; D ambiguous. CDR1 is MNHEY and CDR2 is SVGEGT in the germline V gene. The CDR3 is made up of 10 amino acids. Trimming took off 8 bases at V and 5 bases at J, with 3 bases between the two ends. CDR3 in amino acids: CASGTGELFF. For the CDR3, the DNA is TGTGCCAGCGGGACCGGGGAGCTGTTTTTT.

The CDR3 reads CASSYPRENTEAFF. Here the CDR3 DNA reads TGTGCCAGCAGTTACCCACGGGAGAACACTGAAGCTTTCTTT. V gene TRBV6-2 or TRBV6-3 combines with J gene TRBJ1-1, with D hard to call. Germline lookup yields CDR1 MNHEY and CDR2 SVGEGT. Trimming pared 2 bases from V and 1 base from J, leaving 8 bases between. There are 14 residues in the CDR3.

This clonotype was seen at least ten times. This rearrangement joins TRBV5-1 to TRBJ1-1, with D tentatively TRBD1 (5 bases). V lost 0 bases and J lost 5, with 11 bases in between. This CDR3 has 14 residues. Germline CDR1 reads SGHRS; CDR2 reads YFSETQ. The CDR3 sequence: CASSLGGAWTEAFF. DNA for the CDR3: TGCGCCAGCAGCTTGGGGGGCGCATGGACTGAAGCTTTCTTT.